This TCR beta chain was profiled in a study of T cell repertoires in cytomegalovirus infection. General observations from the study: HLA-C-restricted CMV clonotypes gave the most frequent clonotype in two of eight donors.

Trimming stripped 11 bases from V and 5 bases from J, with 18 bases between. The CDR3 has 14 amino acids. Germline V lookup: CDR1 KGHDR, CDR2 SFDVKD. This clonotype was observed at least ten times. What it recognizes is unknown. TCRdb passed the reads through MiXCR, listing each CDR3 protein once. The sample has some 200,000 distinct CDR3 sequences; roughly 9% are singletons. This sequence was found in a human donor in good health (CMV status not recorded). Some clones in this sample may be carry-over from other donors' samples. J is TRBJ1-5 and V is TRBV24-1; a weak D match, TRBD1 (6 bases). The sample consisted of PBMCs. The CDR3 region has the DNA TGTGCCAGCCAAAGGGCAGGGGACTATCAGCCCCAGCATTTT. This codes for CASQRAGDYQPQHF.